The 26 T cell receptor beta chains given below trace back to one sample, sequenced in a study of CD8+ T cells in alopecia areata listed by TCRdb under 2018. Library prep was done by the immunoSEQ multiplex PCR assay. For TCR sequencing, RNA was extracted from every sample and reverse transcribed into cDNA to serve as template. TCRdb re-hosts the immuneACCESS table, in-frame sequences only. Its copies lack some clones; in the studies checked, an unresolved V gene accounts for under half of them, and the cause for the rest is not known. Within this sample are approximately 150,000 clones, with about 88% of them counted one time only. The top ten clones comprise roughly 13% of the sample. The sample's time point label is to be understood as: around 4 weeks on oral tofacitinib. The treatment or condition label, read with the paper, signifies: oral pan-JAK inhibitor, 5-10 mg twice daily. The input for sequencing was CD8+ T cells sorted from blood, taken at week 4, from a patient treated with tofacitinib. The origin of the receptors is a human donor with alopecia areata.

The chain recombines TRBV11-2 with TRBJ2-1, with 9 nucleotides matching TRBD2. There are 14 residues in the CDR3. Trimming cost V 6 bases and J 3 bases; bases outside gene matches: 3. Germline V CDR1 and CDR2: SGHAT, FQNNGV. CDR3 region: CASRSAGGYNEQFF. The CDR3 DNA reads TGTGCCAGCAGATCAGCGGGAGGCTACAATGAGCAGTTCTTC.

The rearrangement links TRBV5-6 to TRBJ1-1; possible D gene TRBD1, 5 bases. The length of the CDR3 is 15 residues. Trimming took 4 bases from V and 1 from J, leaving 14 bases between them. Germline loops: CDR1 SGHDT, CDR2 YYEEEE. The CDR3 coding sequence is TGTGCCAGCAGCCTCAGGCCCACAGGGAACACTGAAGCTTTCTTT. Its translation: CASSLRPTGNTEAFF.

The V call is TRBV9, the J call TRBJ2-7; 9 nucleotides agree with TRBD1. The CDR3 runs to 15 residues. Germline loops: CDR1 SGDLS, CDR2 YYNGEE. With V trimmed by 4 bases and J by 9 bases, 14 bases remained unmatched. In nucleotides, the CDR3 is TGTGCCAGCAGCCCCAACGACGGACAGGGGAAGGGGCAGTACTTC. This gives the protein CASSPNDGQGKGQYF.

This clone was detected only a few times. The chain has TRBV7-9 and TRBJ2-2; 8 nucleotides agree with TRBD1. V shed 4 bases and J 6 bases; nucleotides not matched to a gene: 1. CDR1 is SEHNR, CDR2 FQNEAQ, per germline (reference sequence). This CDR3 region has 13 residues. The CDR3 is CASSSTGAGELFF. In DNA form, the CDR3 reads TGTGCCAGCAGCTCGACAGGGGCCGGGGAGCTGTTTTTT.

V usage is TRBV7-9 and J usage is TRBJ2-7, with TRBD2 matching 7 bases. V trimming: 4 bases; J trimming: 3 bases; junction bases outside the gene matches: 12. CDR1 and CDR2 from the germline V gene are SEHNR and FQNEAQ (reference sequence). The CDR3 is made up of 16 amino acids. Written as DNA, the CDR3 is TGTGCCAGCAGCTCCCGTGAGCCTAGCGGAAACTACGAGCAGTACTTC. Translated, it gives CASSSREPSGNYEQYF.

The J gene is TRBJ2-1, the V gene TRBV5-6; the D gene is possibly TRBD1 (6 bases). V shed 5 bases and J shed 0 bases, with 15 bases lying between them. This CDR3 has 16 amino acids. CDR1 is SGHDT and CDR2 is YYEEEE in the germline V gene. DNA for the CDR3: TGTGCCAGCAGTAGGACAGCCTTGATCTCCTACAATGAGCAGTTCTTC. It is translated as CASSRTALISYNEQFF.

This chain connects TRBV7-9 to TRBJ2-1; 12 bases line up with TRBD1. The CDR3 is 17 residues long. J gave up 3 bases and V 5 bases, and 8 bases lay outside the gene matches. CDR1 SEHNR and CDR2 FQNEAQ come from the germline V gene (reference sequence). The CDR3 region is CASSPPGTGGLYNEQFF. CDR3 DNA: TGTGCCAGCAGCCCCCCCGGGACAGGGGGCCTCTACAATGAGCAGTTCTTC.

V gene TRBV9 combines with J gene TRBJ2-1; D is possibly TRBD2 (5 bases). CDR3 length: 17 residues. The germline V and J ends were trimmed by 2 bases and 0 bases, with 15 bases remaining between them. Germline V lookup: CDR1 SGDLS, CDR2 YYNGEE. The CDR3 sequence is CASSVAREGSSYNEQFF. The DNA for the CDR3 is TGTGCCAGCAGCGTTGCCCGTGAGGGAAGCTCCTACAATGAGCAGTTCTTC.

The chain has TRBV4-1 and TRBJ1-1; TRBD1 is a possible D gene (5 bases). The CDR3 contains 14 residues. V lost 1 base and J 4 bases, leaving 10 bases between the germline ends. Germline values: CDR1 MGHRA, CDR2 YSYEKL. CDR3 DNA sequence: TGCGCCAGCAGCCAAGTCGGGGGGGGCACTGAAGCTTTCTTT. Amino acids: CASSQVGGGTEAFF.

Comment on this clone: Other DNA sequences in this specimen translate into the identical CDR3. The rearrangement links TRBV29-1 to TRBJ1-1; D uncertain. The V gene lost 2 bases and the J gene lost 2 bases, with 6 bases spanning the gap. Looked up from germline, CDR1 is SQVTM and CDR2 is ANQGSEA. CDR3 size: 12 residues. The CDR3 loop reads CSVETENTEAFF. For the CDR3, the DNA is TGCAGCGTTGAAACGGAAAACACTGAAGCTTTCTTT.

The CDR3 DNA reads TGTGCCAGCACCAGAGCAGGTGGCTATGGCTACACCTTC. Its protein is CASTRAGGYGYTF. This rearrangement joins TRBV27 to TRBJ1-2; D not resolved. The CDR3 loop spans 13 amino acids. V was cut by 7 bases and J by 4 bases, with 13 bases left in between. Germline V CDR1 and CDR2: MNHEY, SMNVEV (reference sequence).

The V call is TRBV7-9, the J call TRBJ2-7; maybe TRBD1 (5 bases). This CDR3 is built from 14 residues. Germline CDR1 reads SEHNR; CDR2 reads FQNEAQ (reference sequence). Trimming removed 4 bases from V and 5 bases from J, with 15 bases in between. CDR3 nucleotide sequence: TGTGCCAGCAGCTCGCCCAGACTCAGGGACGAGCAGTACTTC. This translates into CASSSPRLRDEQYF.

This clone showed up just once. In DNA form, the CDR3 reads TGTGCCAGCAGCTTGGACGGCGGACCCCCTACCTACGAGCAGTACTTC. It is translated as CASSLDGGPPTYEQYF. This chain links TRBV5-6 with TRBJ2-7; D ambiguous. CDR3 length: 16 amino acids. CDR1 is SGHDT, CDR2 YYEEEE, per germline. V was trimmed by 0 bases and J by 2 bases, leaving 15 bases between them.

The CDR3 sequence: CASSLSVTWETQYF. The CDR3 DNA sequence: TGTGCCAGCAGTTTATCGGTTACTTGGGAGACCCAGTACTTC. The chain recombines TRBV27 with TRBJ2-5; D is unclear. Trimming pared 0 bases from V and 5 bases from J, leaving 10 bases between. The CDR3 runs to 14 residues. Germline V gene data show CDR1 as MNHEY and CDR2 as SMNVEV (reference sequence).

The chain joins TRBV7-6 to TRBJ1-2, with unresolved D. The CDR3 contains 14 residues. Trimming shortened V by 9 bases and J by 6 bases, and 20 bases separated the two germline ends. Germline V gene data show CDR1 as SGHVS and CDR2 as FNYEAQ. The CDR3: CASNPLDGRDGYTF. The CDR3 DNA sequence: TGTGCCAGTAACCCACTCGACGGTCGAGATGGCTACACCTTC.

This clone was seen a few times. Other DNA sequences of this sample code for an identical CDR3. The chain has TRBV2 and TRBJ2-1; no reliable D call. With 2 bases removed from V and 4 bases from J, the gap between germline ends came to 0 bases. CDR3 length: 11 residues. CDR1 is SNHLY and CDR2 is FYNNEI in the germline V gene. The CDR3 DNA reads TGTGCCAGCAGTGAATACAATGAGCAGTTCTTC. It is translated as CASSEYNEQFF.

The rearrangement uses TRBV5-6 and TRBJ1-1, with D hard to call. Per germline, CDR1 SGHDT and CDR2 YYEEEE. This CDR3 is 12 amino acids long. Between the trimmed V and J ends, which lost 3 bases and 7 bases, there was a span of 10 bases. Here the CDR3 reads CASSSSTLEAFF. The CDR3 nucleotides are TGTGCCAGCAGCTCTAGCACCCTTGAAGCTTTCTTT.

This sequence joins TRBV7-9 and TRBJ2-7; D unresolved. The ends were cut back, 2 bases at V and 6 bases at J, with 17 bases in the middle. The V gene's germline CDR1 is SEHNR and CDR2 FQNEAQ (reference sequence). The CDR3 loop spans 15 amino acids. The CDR3 spells CASSLQKGGGSEQYF. The CDR3 DNA reads as TGTGCCAGCAGCTTACAAAAAGGCGGCGGTTCCGAGCAGTACTTC.

The J gene is TRBJ1-5, the V gene TRBV10-1; D uncertain. The CDR3 extends over 13 amino acids. CDR1 is WNHNN, CDR2 SYGVQD, per germline (reference sequence). V was clipped by 11 bases and J by 2 bases, with 13 bases between them. The CDR3 nucleotides read TGCGCCGGGCTCCGCGTACGCAATCAGCCCCAGCATTTT. It yields the protein CAGLRVRNQPQHF.

The V call is TRBV5-1, the J call TRBJ2-2; 8 bases map to TRBD1. Losses at the gene ends were 2 bases for V and 1 base for J; bases not matched to a gene: 1. The CDR3 consists of 15 residues. Germline V gene data show CDR1 as SGHRS and CDR2 as YFSETQ. CDR3 amino acids: CASSLGTGNTGELFF. CDR3 nucleotide sequence: TGCGCCAGCAGCTTAGGGACAGGGAACACCGGGGAGCTGTTTTTT.

V and J are TRBV5-1 and TRBJ2-7, with 9 bases identical to TRBD1. J was trimmed by 5 bases and V by 4 bases; bases with no gene match: 7. In germline, CDR1 is SGHRS, CDR2 YFSETQ. The CDR3 sequence is 14 residues long. The CDR3 protein is CASSLGQGFDEQYF. CDR3 coding DNA: TGCGCCAGCAGCCTGGGACAGGGATTCGACGAGCAGTACTTC.

The CDR3 region is CASQAYGYTF. For the CDR3, the DNA is TGTGCCAGCCAGGCCTATGGCTACACCTTC. J is TRBJ1-2 and V is TRBV6-6; D remains unclear. The germline gives CDR1 MNHNY, CDR2 SVGAGI (reference sequence). The CDR3 is 10 residues long. V shed 8 bases and J shed 4 bases, with 5 bases lying between them.

The chain has TRBV29-1 and TRBJ2-1; D is ambiguous. Germline-derived CDR1 and CDR2 are SQVTM and ANQGSEA. The V end lost 0 bases, the J end lost 2 bases, and 14 bases lay between the germline ends. This CDR3 region has 16 residues. The CDR3 region is CSVEDHGRQTYNEQFF. CDR3 DNA: TGCAGCGTTGAAGATCACGGGCGGCAAACCTACAATGAGCAGTTCTTC.

The chain joins TRBV29-1 to TRBJ2-7; maybe TRBD1 (6 bases). Germline CDR1 and CDR2: SQVTM and ANQGSEA. The CDR3 is 12 amino acids. The germline V and J ends were trimmed by 5 bases and 4 bases, with 12 bases remaining between them. The CDR3 DNA reads as TGCAGCGTTTCCTGGGGGCTGTACGAGCAGTACTTC. Amino acid sequence: CSVSWGLYEQYF.

The J gene is TRBJ1-4, the V gene TRBV29-1, with D possibly matching TRBD1 (6 bases). Germline assignment: CDR1 SQVTM and CDR2 ANQGSEA. The CDR3 has 12 amino acids. Trimming pared 6 bases from V and 8 bases from J, leaving 13 bases between. This chain's CDR3 is CSVLQGDEKLFF. CDR3 nucleotides: TGCAGCGTGTTACAGGGAGACGAAAAACTGTTTTTT.

The rearrangement links TRBV12-5 to TRBJ2-1; 11 positions match TRBD2. The germline V gene has CDR1 LGHNT and CDR2 FRNRAP. With V trimmed by 6 bases and J by 4 bases, 14 bases remained unmatched. The CDR3 is made up of 18 amino acids. CDR3 sequence: CASGPKGLAAPMYNEQFF. The CDR3 nucleotides read TGTGCTAGTGGCCCCAAGGGACTAGCGGCTCCTATGTACAATGAGCAGTTCTTC. Using reference TRBV12-5 and TRBJ2-1 for the parts outside the CDR3, the full variable domain is DARVTQTPRHKVTEMGQEVTMRCQPILGHNTVFWYRQTMMQGLELLAYFRNRAPLDDSGMPKDRFSAEMPDATLATLKIQPSEPRDSAVYFCASGPKGLAAPMYNEQFFGPGTRLTVL.